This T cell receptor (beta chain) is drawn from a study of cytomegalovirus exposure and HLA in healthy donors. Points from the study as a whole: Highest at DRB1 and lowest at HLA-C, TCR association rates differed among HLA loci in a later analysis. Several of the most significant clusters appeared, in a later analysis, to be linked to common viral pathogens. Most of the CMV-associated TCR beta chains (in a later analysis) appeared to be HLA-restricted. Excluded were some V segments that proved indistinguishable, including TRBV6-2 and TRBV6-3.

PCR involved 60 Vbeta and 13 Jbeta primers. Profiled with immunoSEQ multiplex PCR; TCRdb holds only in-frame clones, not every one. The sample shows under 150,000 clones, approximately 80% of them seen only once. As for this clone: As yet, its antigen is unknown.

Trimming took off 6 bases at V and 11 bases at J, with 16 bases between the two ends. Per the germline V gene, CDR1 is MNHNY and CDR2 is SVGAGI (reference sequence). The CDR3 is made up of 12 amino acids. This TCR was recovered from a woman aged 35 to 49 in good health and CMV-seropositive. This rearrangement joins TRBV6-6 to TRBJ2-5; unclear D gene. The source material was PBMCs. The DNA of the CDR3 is TGTGCCAGCAGATACACCTTTAAGGAGCAGTACTTC. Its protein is CASRYTFKEQYF.